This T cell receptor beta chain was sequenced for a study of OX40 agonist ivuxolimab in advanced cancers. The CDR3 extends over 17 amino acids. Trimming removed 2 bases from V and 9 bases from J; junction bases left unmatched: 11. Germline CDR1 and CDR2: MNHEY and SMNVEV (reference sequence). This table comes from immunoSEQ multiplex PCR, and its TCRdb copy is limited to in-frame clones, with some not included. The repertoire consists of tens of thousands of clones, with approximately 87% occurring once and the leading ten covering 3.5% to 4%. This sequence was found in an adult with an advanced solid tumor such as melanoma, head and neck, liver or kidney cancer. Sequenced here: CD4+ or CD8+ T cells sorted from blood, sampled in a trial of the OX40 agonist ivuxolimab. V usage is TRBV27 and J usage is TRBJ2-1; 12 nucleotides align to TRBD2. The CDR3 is CASSLLAGGSYKIEQFF. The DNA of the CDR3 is TGTGCCAGCAGTTTACTAGCGGGAGGGTCCTATAAAATTGAGCAGTTCTTC.